The 15 T cell receptor beta chains reported below all come from one sample, sequenced in a study of cytomegalovirus exposure and HLA in healthy donors. The PCR had 60 Vbeta and 13 Jbeta primers. Clones were read by immunoSEQ multiplex PCR, and TCRdb kept only the in-frame ones, dropping some. The table shows approximately 140,000 clones, with roughly three quarters occurring only once. The sequenced sample consisted of PBMCs. The receptors originated from a young woman in good health and CMV-seronegative.

The chain joins TRBV7-6 to TRBJ2-1; 10 nucleotides match TRBD2. The junction had 20 bases not matched to a gene; V was cut back by 8 bases and J by 7 bases. The CDR3 consists of 18 residues. CDR1 SGHVS and CDR2 FNYEAQ come from the germline V gene. The CDR3 coding sequence is TGTGCCAGCGGTTTACGAGTTGGAAGCGGGAGGGCTACTAATGAGCAGTTCTTC. It yields the protein CASGLRVGSGRATNEQFF. The full variable domain, rest sourced from reference TRBV7-6 and TRBJ2-1, is GAGVSQSPRYKVTKRGQDVALRCDPISGHVSLYWYRQALGQGPEFLTYFNYEAQQDKSGLPNDRFSAERPEGSISTLTIQRTEQRDSAMYRCASGLRVGSGRATNEQFFGPGTRLTVL.

The rearrangement links TRBV12-5 to TRBJ2-3, with 7 bases lining up with TRBD1. CDR3 length: 12 residues. V trimming: 7 bases; J trimming: 10 bases; junction bases outside the gene matches: 8. The V gene's germline CDR1 is LGHNT and CDR2 FRNRAP. CDR3 amino acids: CASAQTGVAQYF. CDR3 coding DNA: TGTGCTAGTGCCCAAACAGGGGTGGCGCAGTATTTT. The complete variable domain, with remaining parts taken from reference TRBV12-5 and TRBJ2-3, reads DARVTQTPRHKVTEMGQEVTMRCQPILGHNTVFWYRQTMMQGLELLAYFRNRAPLDDSGMPKDRFSAEMPDATLATLKIQPSEPRDSAVYFCASAQTGVAQYFGPGTRLTVL.

The genes are TRBV18 and TRBJ2-7; D is uncertain. Trimming pared 0 bases from V and 6 bases from J, leaving 18 bases between. The CDR3 has 16 amino acids. Looked up from germline, CDR1 is KGHSH and CDR2 is LQKENI. This chain's CDR3 is CASSPPVRSSPGEQYF. The CDR3 nucleotides read TGTGCCAGCTCACCACCGGTTAGGAGCAGTCCCGGCGAGCAGTACTTC.

This clone has more than one count but fewer than ten. The genes are TRBV5-8 and TRBJ1-4, with 9 bases aligning to TRBD1. Germline CDR1 is SGHTS and CDR2 is YDEGEE. The CDR3 has 15 residues. J was trimmed by 7 bases and V by 0 bases; bases with no gene match: 4. The CDR3 protein is CASSLDGTGLEKLFF. Here the CDR3 DNA reads TGTGCCAGCAGCTTGGATGGGACAGGGCTTGAAAAACTGTTTTTT. The variable domain in full, completed from reference TRBV5-8 and TRBJ1-4, reads EAGVTQSPTHLIKTRGQQATLRCSPISGHTSVYWYQQALGLGLQFLLWYDEGEERNRGNFPPRFSGRQFPNYSSELNVNALELEDSALYLCASSLDGTGLEKLFFGSGTQLSVL.

The chain couples TRBV19 to TRBJ2-3; the match to TRBD2 covers 9 bases. Per germline, CDR1 LNHDA and CDR2 SQIVND (reference sequence). The junction had 8 bases not matched to a gene; V was cut back by 7 bases and J by 6 bases. The CDR3 covers 14 residues. CDR3 nucleotide sequence: TGTGCCAGTAACGGCGGGAGGGCCGGCGATACGCAGTATTTT. This sequence encodes CASNGGRAGDTQYF.

This rearrangement joins TRBV5-6 to TRBJ1-1; D remains unclear. Germline V gives CDR1 SGHDT, CDR2 YYEEEE. The CDR3 totals 14 residues. The ends were cut back, 3 bases at V and 5 bases at J, with 14 bases in the middle. The CDR3 spells CASSSYLEETEAFF. The DNA of the CDR3 is TGTGCCAGCAGCTCCTATCTGGAGGAAACTGAAGCTTTCTTT.

This clone was observed once. The chain recombines TRBV6-6 with TRBJ1-2; TRBD1 agrees at 8 bases. The junction had 13 bases not matched to a gene; V was cut back by 5 bases and J by 8 bases. Per the germline V gene, CDR1 is MNHNY and CDR2 is SVGAGI (reference sequence). The CDR3 extends over 15 amino acids. In DNA form, the CDR3 reads TGTGCCAGCAGTCTCCTGGACAGGGCGGAGGAGGGCTACACCTTC. Translating gives CASSLLDRAEEGYTF.

This clone was detected a few times. The chain carries TRBV25-1 and TRBJ1-2, with D possibly TRBD1 on 5 matching bases. The CDR3 contains 11 residues. Trimming left V 8 bases short and J 7 bases short, with 11 bases between. Germline CDR1 reads MGHDK; CDR2 reads SYGVNS. The CDR3 coding sequence is TGTGCCAGCTTAGGGGCGTCTGGCTACACCTTC. The encoded protein is CASLGASGYTF.

The chain carries TRBV11-2 and TRBJ2-7; a weak D match, TRBD1 (5 bases). The CDR3 length is 13 residues. V shed 6 bases and J shed 2 bases, with 11 bases lying between them. Germline CDR1 is SGHAT and CDR2 is FQNNGV. For the CDR3, the DNA is TGTGCCAGCAGGCCAGGGTCCGCCTACGAGCAGTACTTC. Protein: CASRPGSAYEQYF.

The J gene is TRBJ2-1, the V gene TRBV6-5; 9 positions agree with TRBD2. CDR1 and CDR2 from the germline V gene are MNHEY and SVGAGI. CDR3 length: 15 amino acids. With V trimmed by 7 bases and J by 5 bases, 9 bases remained unmatched. The CDR3 protein is CASKGGGRAHNEQFF. The CDR3 DNA follows: TGTGCCAGCAAGGGTGGCGGGAGGGCCCACAATGAGCAGTTCTTC.

The chain uses TRBV5-4 and TRBJ1-5, with D perhaps matching TRBD1 (5 bases). Germline values: CDR1 SGHNT, CDR2 YYREEE (reference sequence). V lost 4 bases, J lost 0 bases, and 11 bases lay in between. CDR3 size: 15 residues. CDR3 coding DNA: TGTGCCAGCAGCGTCTCGGGGGGTAGCAATCAGCCCCAGCATTTT. It yields the protein CASSVSGGSNQPQHF.

V is TRBV30 and J is TRBJ2-1; D is unresolved. This CDR3 spans 12 amino acids. Trimming pared 2 bases from V and 9 bases from J, leaving 11 bases between. The germline CDR1 and CDR2 sequences are GTSNPN and SVGIG (reference sequence). CDR3 bases: TGTGCCTGGAGTTCCCCTATAACTGAGCAGTTCTTC. It is translated as CAWSSPITEQFF.

The chain uses TRBV25-1 and TRBJ2-7; 9 bases align to TRBD1. The CDR3 spans 17 residues. Unmatched junction bases numbered 15, after V lost 4 bases and J lost 5 bases. The germline V gene encodes CDR1 MGHDK and CDR2 SYGVNS. The CDR3 is CASSGNPGQGNLHEQYF. The CDR3 DNA reads as TGTGCCAGCAGTGGGAACCCGGGACAGGGTAATCTCCACGAGCAGTACTTC.

The rearrangement joins TRBV30 to TRBJ1-2; the match to TRBD1 covers 7 bases. Germline loops: CDR1 GTSNPN, CDR2 SVGIG (reference sequence). V was clipped by 5 bases and J by 7 bases; unmatched bases: 4. This CDR3 is built from 11 residues. DNA of the CDR3: TGTGCCTGGGACGACAGGGTTGGCTACACCTTC. Its translation is CAWDDRVGYTF.

The V call is TRBV5-5, the J call TRBJ2-3, with D hard to call. Germline CDR1 and CDR2: SGHKS and YYEKEE (reference sequence). There are 13 residues in the CDR3. Trimming left V 4 bases short and J 1 base short, with 7 bases between. The CDR3 spells CASSLLGTDTQYF. In DNA form, the CDR3 reads TGTGCCAGCAGCCTTCTAGGCACAGATACGCAGTATTTT. Full variable domain (missing parts from reference TRBV5-5 and TRBJ2-3): DAGVTQSPTHLIKTRGQQVTLRCSPISGHKSVSWYQQVLGQGPQFIFQYYEKEERGRGNFPDRFSARQFPNYSSELNVNALLLGDSALYLCASSLLGTDTQYFGPGTRLTVL.